The T cell receptor beta chain described here comes from a study of control samples from healthy donors and cancer patients. V lost 5 bases, J lost 10 bases, and 17 bases lay in between. The CDR3 is 13 amino acids. From germline, CDR1 is MNHNY and CDR2 SVGAGI (reference sequence). Clones were read by immunoSEQ multiplex PCR, and TCRdb kept only the in-frame ones, dropping some. The data contain tens of thousands of clones, roughly 90% of them seen just once; the ten biggest clones take up 3.5% to 4%. The sequenced sample consisted of blood. The chain couples TRBV6-6 to TRBJ1-1; D possibly corresponds to TRBD1 (5 bases). The TCR sequence derives from a woman aged 50 to 60 in good health. The CDR3 loop is CASSGRRGQGAFF. The CDR3 DNA sequence: TGTGCCAGCAGTGGCCGGAGGGGTCAAGGAGCTTTCTTT.